The 27 T cell receptor beta chains below all came from one sample that was sequenced in a study of OX40 agonist ivuxolimab in advanced cancers. Produced via immunoSEQ multiplex PCR; TCRdb's table is partial and in-frame only. Of tens of thousands of clones in the sample, about nine tenths are singletons; the top ten hold 13% to 15%. The sample consisted of CD4+ or CD8+ T cells sorted from blood, taken in a trial of the OX40 agonist ivuxolimab. Receptor source: an adult with an advanced solid tumor such as melanoma, head and neck, liver or kidney cancer.

This chain connects TRBV28 to TRBJ1-1, with D perhaps TRBD1 (5 bases). Germline-derived CDR1 and CDR2 are MDHEN and SYDVKM. This CDR3 spans 13 amino acids. V was clipped by 5 bases and J by 6 bases, with 13 bases between them. The chain's CDR3 is CASSPRGEAEAFF. The CDR3 DNA is TGTGCCAGCAGTCCCCGGGGCGAAGCTGAAGCTTTCTTT.

The V gene is TRBV6-1, the J gene TRBJ1-2; no reliable D call. Germline CDR1 and CDR2: MNHNS and SASEGT. The CDR3 extends over 12 amino acids. Trimming removed 7 bases from V and 6 bases from J, with 12 bases in between. Here the CDR3 reads CASNESGNGYTF. The CDR3 nucleotides are TGTGCCAGCAACGAGAGCGGGAATGGCTACACCTTC.

The V and J genes are TRBV5-1 and TRBJ2-7; 9 bases align to TRBD2. There are 12 residues in the CDR3. Germline V gene lookup returns CDR1 SGHRS and CDR2 YFSETQ. Losses at the gene ends were 6 bases for V and 4 bases for J; bases not matched to a gene: 2. The CDR3: CASTSGTYEQYF. The CDR3 nucleotides are TGCGCCAGCACTAGCGGGACTTACGAGCAGTACTTC.

The V gene is TRBV5-4, the J gene TRBJ2-1; 8 bases are shared with TRBD1. Trimming at V came to 4 bases and at J to 6 bases, leaving 6 bases not matched to a gene. CDR1 SGHNT and CDR2 YYREEE come from the germline V gene (reference sequence). The CDR3 has 14 amino acids. The CDR3 loop is CASSTSDRVNEQFF. Written as DNA, the CDR3 is TGTGCCAGCAGCACCTCGGACAGGGTCAATGAGCAGTTCTTC.

The V and J genes are TRBV9 and TRBJ2-7; 11 bases line up with TRBD2. The ends lost 1 base at V and 2 bases at J; junction bases unmatched: 5. Germline V CDR1 and CDR2: SGDLS, YYNGEE. The CDR3 contains 16 residues. The CDR3: CASSVYGTSGTYEQYF. In nucleotides, the CDR3 is TGTGCCAGCAGCGTATACGGGACTAGCGGAACCTACGAGCAGTACTTC. The whole variable domain, filled in from reference TRBV9 and TRBJ2-7, reads DSGVTQTPKHLITATGQRVTLRCSPRSGDLSVYWYQQSLDQGLQFLIQYYNGEERAKGNILERFSAQQFPDLHSELNLSSLELGDSALYFCASSVYGTSGTYEQYFGPGTRLTVT.

The chain recombines TRBV5-1 with TRBJ1-4; D unclear. With 2 bases removed from V and 6 bases from J, the gap between germline ends came to 11 bases. Germline CDR1 is SGHRS and CDR2 is YFSETQ. The CDR3 runs 14 residues. CDR3 sequence reads: CASSFRVPDEKLFF. The CDR3 DNA sequence: TGCGCCAGCAGCTTCCGGGTTCCGGATGAAAAACTGTTTTTT.

This clone was seen a single time. The chain uses TRBV4-2 and TRBJ2-7; D call uncertain. Germline CDR1 is LGHNA and CDR2 is YNFKEQ. CDR3 size: 14 residues. V lost 6 bases and J lost 6, with 18 bases in between. This CDR3 reads CASSDGLIPAEQYF. The CDR3 DNA reads as TGTGCCAGCAGTGATGGGCTTATACCTGCCGAGCAGTACTTC.

The V gene is TRBV18, the J gene TRBJ2-6; no definite D call. The CDR3 sequence is 14 residues long. Trimming stripped 7 bases from V and 0 bases from J, with 7 bases between. Germline V CDR1 and CDR2: KGHSH, LQKENI. The CDR3 nucleotides are TGTGCCAGCTTGGGTATCTCTGGGGCCAACGTCCTGACTTTC. Amino acids: CASLGISGANVLTF.

The CDR3 coding sequence is TGCGCCAGCAAGCGGGTGGTTACGGGACAGCCAGCGGGAGCGGGTACCGGGGAGCTGTTTTTT. It translates to CASKRVVTGQPAGAGTGELFF. The chain links TRBV10-1 to TRBJ2-2, with D perhaps TRBD2 (8 bases). Germline loops: CDR1 WNHNN, CDR2 SYGVQD (reference sequence). The V gene lost 7 bases and the J gene lost 5 bases, with 35 bases spanning the gap. The CDR3 is 21 amino acids.

This sequence joins TRBV6-1 and TRBJ2-7; D is unresolved. V was clipped by 2 bases and J by 2 bases, with 10 bases between them. Germline assignment: CDR1 MNHNS and CDR2 SASEGT. The CDR3 is 14 residues long. The CDR3 sequence is CASSEWTDAYEQYF. In nucleotides, the CDR3 is TGTGCCAGCAGTGAATGGACGGATGCCTACGAGCAGTACTTC.

The rearrangement links TRBV28 to TRBJ1-5, with D possibly matching TRBD1 (5 bases). The CDR3 is 14 residues long. CDR1 and CDR2 (germline): MDHEN, SYDVKM. V lost 5 bases to trimming and J lost 5 bases, with 13 bases between them. CDR3 in DNA: TGTGCCAGCAGTGCCCAGTGGGGCGATCAGCCCCAGCATTTT. This sequence encodes CASSAQWGDQPQHF.

This chain joins TRBV9 and TRBJ2-5; 7 nucleotides line up with TRBD1. V lost 1 base, J lost 5 bases, and 5 bases stayed unmatched. Germline assignment: CDR1 SGDLS and CDR2 YYNGEE. The CDR3 loop spans 14 amino acids. CDR3 sequence (DNA): TGTGCCAGCAGCGTAACAGGGGTCGTTGAGACCCAGTACTTC. It yields the protein CASSVTGVVETQYF.

The rearrangement uses TRBV10-1 and TRBJ2-3; 12 positions agree with TRBD2. V shed 4 bases, J shed 6 bases, and the junction held 5 bases outside the gene matches. Germline values: CDR1 WNHNN, CDR2 SYGVQD (reference sequence). The CDR3 totals 15 residues. The CDR3 loop reads CASSGLAGEDDTQYF. CDR3 coding DNA: TGCGCCAGCAGTGGACTAGCGGGAGAAGATGATACGCAGTATTTT.

J is TRBJ2-1 and V is TRBV7-9; 8 positions match TRBD2. The CDR3 is 13 amino acids. The germline gives CDR1 SEHNR, CDR2 FQNEAQ (reference sequence). The V and J ends lost 3 bases and 9 bases, in that order; junction bases with no gene match: 4. This chain's CDR3 is CASSFTTSAEQFF. As DNA, the CDR3 is TGTGCCAGCAGCTTCACGACTAGCGCTGAGCAGTTCTTC.

The genes are TRBV9 and TRBJ2-1; D might be TRBD2 (5 bases). V lost 4 bases to trimming and J lost 7 bases, with 9 bases between them. The germline V gene encodes CDR1 SGDLS and CDR2 YYNGEE. The length of the CDR3 is 12 residues. CDR3 in DNA: TGTGCCAGCAGCCGGACTGAGAATGAGCAGTTCTTC. Encoded protein: CASSRTENEQFF.

The genes are TRBV15 and TRBJ2-7; D gene uncertain. V was pared by 0 bases and J by 2 bases, with 5 bases between. Germline lookup yields CDR1 LNHNV and CDR2 YYDKDF (reference sequence). The length of the CDR3 is 13 residues. CDR3: CATSRDRTYEQYF. The CDR3, as DNA: TGTGCCACCAGCAGAGACAGGACCTACGAGCAGTACTTC.

The gene calls are TRBV6-5 and TRBJ1-1, with D tentatively TRBD1 (5 bases). V was trimmed by 3 bases and J by 3 bases, leaving 17 bases between them. Germline CDR1 MNHEY, CDR2 SVGAGI. The CDR3 contains 16 residues. The CDR3 sequence: CASSYTLGATDTEAFF. The CDR3 nucleotides are TGTGCCAGCAGTTATACGTTAGGGGCAACGGACACTGAAGCTTTCTTT.

V usage is TRBV6-5 and J usage is TRBJ2-3, with D perhaps matching TRBD1 or TRBD2 (5 bases each). The CDR3 is made up of 15 amino acids. Germline V CDR1 and CDR2: MNHEY, SVGAGI. V lost 5 bases to trimming and J lost 4 bases, with 16 bases between them. The CDR3 protein is CASSPSGTSADTQYF. CDR3 in DNA: TGTGCCAGCAGTCCTAGTGGGACGTCGGCAGATACGCAGTATTTT.

This chain connects TRBV11-2 to TRBJ2-1; TRBD2 agrees at 10 bases. Germline CDR1 and CDR2: SGHAT and FQNNGV. V lost 5 bases and J lost 5; bases outside the gene matches: 12. This CDR3 is built from 17 residues. The CDR3 protein is CASSPRTSGIKNNEQFF. In DNA, the CDR3 is TGTGCCAGCAGCCCCCGGACTAGCGGAATTAAGAACAATGAGCAGTTCTTC.

Note on this clone: The junction and the germline gene differ at one end; a read error may be behind it. The chain is built from TRBV7-7 and TRBJ2-5; 12 bases agree with TRBD1. The CDR3 covers 15 residues. The germline gives CDR1 SSHAT, CDR2 FNYEAQ (reference sequence). The chain's CDR3 is CASSSGTGGGETQYF. CDR3 DNA: TGTGCTAGCAGCTCCGGGACAGGGGGCGGAGAGACCCAGTACTTC.

This clone was seen just once. The chain combines TRBV5-1 with TRBJ2-1; D gene ambiguous. Germline V lookup: CDR1 SGHRS, CDR2 YFSETQ. Trimming stripped 1 base from V and 8 bases from J, with 16 bases between. The CDR3 contains 15 residues. The chain's CDR3 is CASSLLDPTGDEQFF. Here the CDR3 DNA reads TGCGCCAGCAGCTTGCTAGACCCTACGGGCGATGAGCAGTTCTTC.

This chain uses TRBV5-6 with TRBJ1-2, with a weak D call TRBD1 (6 bases). The V gene's germline CDR1 is SGHDT and CDR2 YYEEEE. Trimming stripped 4 bases from V and 8 bases from J, with 15 bases between. The CDR3 spans 13 residues. CDR3 nucleotides: TGTGCCAGCAGCCCGGGCGGGGGCTGGGGCTACACCTTC. Its protein product is CASSPGGGWGYTF.

This clone was recorded a few times. The V gene is TRBV10-3, the J gene TRBJ2-1; D is unresolved. The CDR3 totals 13 residues. V lost 8 bases and J lost 6, with 14 bases in between. CDR1 and CDR2 (germline): ENHRY, SYGVKD. The CDR3 DNA reads as TGTGCCATCGGTATGGGTGGCCCCAATGAGCAGTTCTTC. Protein sequence: CAIGMGGPNEQFF.

The chain employs TRBV11-2 and TRBJ1-4; D is unclear. Per germline, CDR1 SGHAT and CDR2 FQNNGV. This CDR3 spans 12 amino acids. V shed 4 bases and J shed 9 bases, with 9 bases lying between them. This CDR3 reads CASSSPTQKLFF. CDR3 DNA sequence: TGTGCCAGCAGCTCCCCCACCCAAAAACTGTTTTTT.

The chain joins TRBV4-3 to TRBJ2-2; 14 bases match TRBD2. CDR3 length equals 21 residues. After removal of 0 bases from V and 11 bases from J, the junction contained 20 bases not matched to a gene. Germline V gene lookup returns CDR1 LGHNA and CDR2 YSLEER. The CDR3 sequence is CASSQDMPGPGLAGVVGELFF. The CDR3 DNA is TGCGCCAGCAGCCAAGATATGCCAGGGCCGGGACTAGCGGGAGTAGTTGGAGAGCTGTTTTTT.

This clone is termed medium-sized (0.01 to 0.1%). The chain joins TRBV11-2 to TRBJ2-7; TRBD2 is a possible D gene (7 bases). Trimming took off 11 bases at V and 6 bases at J, with 20 bases between the two ends. The CDR3 length is 13 residues. CDR1 and CDR2 from the germline V gene are SGHAT and FQNNGV. CDR3 sequence reads: CALEGEGSSEQYF. The CDR3 DNA reads as TGTGCCCTCGAGGGGGAGGGCTCTTCCGAGCAGTACTTC.

J is TRBJ2-7 and V is TRBV7-2; D call uncertain. This CDR3 contains 12 residues. Trimming removed 5 bases from V and 0 bases from J, with 5 bases in between. From germline, CDR1 is SGHTA and CDR2 FQGNSA. CDR3 amino acids: CASSPHSYEQYF. CDR3 DNA sequence: TGTGCCAGCAGCCCACACTCCTACGAGCAGTACTTC.